This T cell receptor beta chain was profiled in a study of CD8+ T cells in alopecia areata listed by TCRdb under 2018. About the full investigation: Treated patients were enrolled in an open-label pilot trial of oral tofacitinib at 5 to 10 mg twice daily for moderate-to-severe alopecia areata. Tofacitinib was given for 6 to 18 months, followed by 6 months of follow-up off drug to assess delayed response and recurrence. Disease severity in treated patients was measured with the SALT score, which quantifies the percentage of affected scalp surface area. In both human patients and the C3H/HeJ mouse model, the study applied high-throughput TCRbeta sequencing to look at T cell clonal expansion in alopecia areata. On the human side, TCRbeta sequencing was run on scalp tissue and on sorted CD4+ and CD8+ peripheral blood T cells from healthy controls and from alopecia areata patients with either patchy or totalis/universalis disease. Biopsies were taken from tofacitinib-treated patients at baseline and again at 4 and 24 weeks into treatment, and several of those patients also had a later scalp biopsy. Scalp clonality was compared across normal scalp (n=4), patchy alopecia areata scalp (n=8), and alopecia totalis/universalis scalp (n=8). The RNA source kit depended on sample type: the PAXgene miRNA kit for fixed scalp, the miRNeasy kit for PBMCs, and the RNeasy kit for mouse skin. Amplification of TCRbeta CDR3 regions was done by immunoSEQ multiplex PCR using 35 Vbeta forward primers and 13 Jbeta reverse primers. Paper-wide results and their limitations: Because the treated cohort was small and had just a single nonresponder, larger studies are needed to establish links between baseline CD8+ expansion and response. Higher clonality and more expanded CD8+ clones were observed in lesional scalp than in normal scalp, particularly in alopecia totalis/universalis, a finding suggestive of antigenic drive. Scalp TCR repertoire analysis is complicated because resident alphabeta T cells in normal human skin are also sequenced, whereas mouse skin is dominated by gammadelta T cells. Scalp clonality and the number of expanded CD8+ clones among the top 100 scalp clones were significantly decreased by tofacitinib. TCR sequences shared between patients were less clear than in mice, possibly partly because of HLA diversity in the patient population. During tofacitinib treatment, many expanded lesional clones remained in scalp and blood, and this persistence may partly explain relapse after treatment is stopped.

The CDR3 numbers 14 residues from cysteine through phenylalanine. Of all the DNA, just the CDR3 is kept, 42 bases in frame from base 1. At the junction V is shortened by 5 bases and J by 6 bases, with 14 bases in between. Reading the germline V gene gives CDR1 SGHTA and CDR2 FQGNSA. The time point label for this specimen denotes: 24 weeks on oral tofacitinib. According to the study, the label for this sample's treatment or condition signals: oral pan-JAK inhibitor, 5-10 mg twice daily. From alopecia areata patients, peripheral blood was collected along with lesional scalp punch biopsies. PBMCs were separated by density centrifugation and stained for CD3, CD4 and CD8, after which CD4+ and CD8+ T cells were sorted on a FACSAria. Notes on this clone: Its specific antigen is unknown. No much larger clonotype is one base removed from it; base qualities were not supplied.

The method behind the library was the immunoSEQ multiplex PCR assay. To provide template for TCR sequencing, every sample had RNA extracted and reverse transcribed into cDNA. First-strand cDNA was synthesized with SuperScript III using a 2:1 mix of oligo-dT and random hexamers. A synthetic immune receptor repertoire was used to gauge amplification bias, and whatever bias remained was removed computationally. The original methods were these. Raw reads were preprocessed for error removal, and CDR3 was defined according to IMGT conventions as running from the conserved cysteine to phenylalanine. Clonality was calculated as 1 minus Shannon entropy normalized by log2 of the number of productive unique TCRs. Whether each scalp clone was CD4 or CD8 was inferred by checking scalp TCRbeta sequences against the CD4 and CD8 repertoires from sorted blood. Here the immuneACCESS table is served through TCRdb, limited to in-frame sequences with V and J called. Missing clones are a known gap in these copies; in checked studies unresolved V genes cover under half, and the rest lacks a known reason. V and J calls and clone size come straight from that table; D and trimming were deduced from the DNA. Counted in this sample were about 300,000 clones; roughly 60% of them appeared once. The ten top clones hold under 2% of the sample.

The sequence links TRBV7-2 to TRBJ2-4; the D region possibly corresponds to TRBD1 (7 bases align). The origin of this receptor is a human donor with alopecia areata. The sample here was CD4+ T cells sorted from blood, taken at week 24, from a patient treated with tofacitinib. The DNA sequence is as follows: TGTGCCAGCAGCATCGACAGGGAGGTAAACATTCAGTACTTC. This encodes CASSIDREVNIQYF.